Each of the 24 T cell receptor beta chains below was sequenced from the same sample in a study of blood T cell repertoires in COVID-19. Profiled with immunoSEQ multiplex PCR; TCRdb holds only in-frame clones, not every one. The sample shows hundreds of thousands of clones, roughly 84% of them seen only once. The source material was PBMCs or T cells enriched from blood (not recorded which). Receptors were obtained from a woman aged 25 to 39 who had recovered from COVID-19.

The V gene is TRBV4-3, the J gene TRBJ1-2; TRBD1 matches 7 bases. The V segment lost 1 base and the J segment 4 bases; nucleotides outside the gene matches: 12. Germline CDR1 is LGHNA and CDR2 is YSLEER. The CDR3 covers 17 residues. The CDR3 is CASSQVSGTANAYGYTF. The CDR3 bases are TGCGCCAGCAGCCAAGTCTCCGGGACAGCTAACGCCTATGGCTACACCTTC.

This chain uses TRBV27 with TRBJ2-7; TRBD2 matches at 8 bases. The V segment lost 7 bases and the J segment 2 bases; nucleotides outside the gene matches: 7. Looked up from germline, CDR1 is MNHEY and CDR2 is SMNVEV (reference sequence). The CDR3 loop spans 14 amino acids. This CDR3 is CASTRGGATYEQYF. CDR3 nucleotide sequence: TGTGCCAGCACTCGGGGGGGGGCGACCTACGAGCAGTACTTC.

The chain couples TRBV6-6 to TRBJ2-5; D is ambiguous. V dropped 5 bases and J dropped 5 bases, with 18 bases sitting between them. Germline V CDR1 and CDR2: MNHNY, SVGAGI (reference sequence). The CDR3 is 15 amino acids. This CDR3 reads CASSPAPGREETQYF. As DNA, the CDR3 is TGTGCCAGCAGTCCCGCTCCGGGTCGCGAGGAGACCCAGTACTTC.

The CDR3 loop is CASSSGTGYEPQHF. The CDR3 DNA reads TGTGCCAGCTCATCGGGGACAGGGTACGAGCCCCAGCATTTT. V usage is TRBV18 and J usage is TRBJ1-5; 9 nucleotides align to TRBD1. Unmatched junction bases numbered 7, after V lost 5 bases and J lost 8 bases. The germline V gene has CDR1 KGHSH and CDR2 LQKENI. The CDR3 is made up of 14 amino acids.

This rearrangement joins TRBV29-1 to TRBJ1-2; TRBD1 agrees at 10 bases. The CDR3 spans 16 residues. J lost 4 bases, V lost 4 bases, and 12 bases had no gene match. Germline assignment: CDR1 SQVTM and CDR2 ANQGSEA. In DNA form, the CDR3 reads TGCAGCGTTGCGGGTGACAGGGGGCCTAGTAGCTATGGCTACACCTTC. Translating gives CSVAGDRGPSSYGYTF.

In nucleotides, the CDR3 is TGTGCCAGCAGGCGGGACAGGGGGCGGACACTGAACACCGGGGAGCTGTTTTTT. Its protein is CASRRDRGRTLNTGELFF. The chain uses TRBV5-6 and TRBJ2-2; 12 positions agree with TRBD1. Germline V CDR1 and CDR2: SGHDT, YYEEEE. The V and J ends lost 5 bases and 1 base, in that order; junction bases with no gene match: 9. CDR3 length: 18 residues.

V usage is TRBV5-1 and J usage is TRBJ1-1; D unresolved. This CDR3 spans 14 amino acids. Looked up from germline, CDR1 is SGHRS and CDR2 is YFSETQ. The V gene lost 1 base and the J gene lost 0 bases, with 7 bases spanning the gap. CDR3 bases: TGCGCCAGCAGCTTGACAGCAATGAACACTGAAGCTTTCTTT. It translates to CASSLTAMNTEAFF.

This chain joins TRBV7-2 and TRBJ1-6; 8 bases match TRBD1. Per the germline V gene, CDR1 is SGHTA and CDR2 is FQGNSA. V shed 0 bases, J shed 7 bases, and the junction held 5 bases outside the gene matches. The CDR3 runs to 16 residues. CDR3 nucleotides: TGTGCCAGCAGCTTAGCCCGGGACAGGCACAATTCACCCCTCCACTTT. Residues: CASSLARDRHNSPLHF.

As DNA, the CDR3 is TGTGCCTGGGACTCCGACAGGACTAGCTCGATGTACAATGAGCAGTTCTTC. As protein: CAWDSDRTSSMYNEQFF. This chain connects TRBV30 to TRBJ2-1; the match to TRBD2 covers 8 bases. The CDR3 sequence is 17 residues long. J gave up 4 bases and V 5 bases, and 16 bases lay outside the gene matches. Per the germline V gene, CDR1 is GTSNPN and CDR2 is SVGIG (reference sequence).

The rearrangement uses TRBV12-5 and TRBJ1-5; D is perhaps TRBD1 (5 bases). CDR3 length: 16 amino acids. The V end lost 3 bases, the J end lost 4 bases, and 16 bases lay between the germline ends. Germline lookup yields CDR1 LGHNT and CDR2 FRNRAP. CDR3 in DNA: TGTGCTAGTGGTTTCCACTCTCAGGGCGGAAATCAGCCCCAGCATTTT. Its translation: CASGFHSQGGNQPQHF.

This clone was seen only once. V is TRBV10-3 and J is TRBJ1-6, with D tentatively TRBD1 (5 bases). Trimming took 0 bases from V and 8 from J, leaving 14 bases between them. This CDR3 contains 16 residues. In germline, CDR1 is ENHRY, CDR2 SYGVKD. DNA for the CDR3: TGTGCCATCAGTGAGTCCAGCGGGGGGGTGGATTCACCCCTCCACTTT. Its protein is CAISESSGGVDSPLHF.

In this sample, this clone turned up a few times. The chain recombines TRBV2 with TRBJ1-1, with D hard to call. The germline CDR1 and CDR2 sequences are SNHLY and FYNNEI. The V gene lost 4 bases and the J gene lost 1 base, with 13 bases spanning the gap. The CDR3 covers 15 residues. CDR3 nucleotide sequence: TGTGCCAGCAGTGCAACTCAAATTCAGAACACTGAAGCTTTCTTT. Residues: CASSATQIQNTEAFF.

This chain joins TRBV2 and TRBJ2-1; 9 bases map to TRBD2. The V gene end was trimmed by 6 bases and the J gene end by 4 bases; junction bases not matched to a gene: 7. CDR1 SNHLY and CDR2 FYNNEI come from the germline V gene. CDR3 length equals 15 residues. The CDR3 sequence is CASSWRGGSYNEQFF. The CDR3 DNA sequence: TGTGCCAGCAGCTGGCGGGGGGGTTCTTACAATGAGCAGTTCTTC.

The chain links TRBV4-1 to TRBJ2-7; maybe TRBD2 (5 bases). The CDR3 has 14 amino acids. V lost 3 bases, J lost 5 bases, and 14 bases lay in between. CDR1 and CDR2 (germline): MGHRA, YSYEKL. For the CDR3, the DNA is TGCGCCAGCAGCCAGGCGCCAGCGGCCCACGAGCAGTACTTC. Protein: CASSQAPAAHEQYF.

V is TRBV5-4 and J is TRBJ1-2, with TRBD1 as a possible D gene (5 bases). CDR3 length: 15 amino acids. Trimming removed 1 base at V and 1 base at J, with 11 bases between. Germline V gene data show CDR1 as SGHNT and CDR2 as YYREEE (reference sequence). In nucleotides, the CDR3 is TGTGCCAGCAGCTTGATCCAGGGAGGTAACTATGGCTACACCTTC. Translated: CASSLIQGGNYGYTF.

V and J are TRBV5-6 and TRBJ2-7, with TRBD1 identical over 9 bases. Per germline, CDR1 SGHDT and CDR2 YYEEEE. The J segment lost 4 bases and the V segment lost 4 bases, leaving 9 bases of the junction unmatched. The length of the CDR3 is 15 residues. The CDR3 loop reads CASSHTGQGSYEQYF. CDR3 sequence (DNA): TGTGCCAGCAGCCACACGGGACAGGGATCTTACGAGCAGTACTTC. Drawing the rest from reference TRBV5-6 and TRBJ2-7, the complete variable domain is DAGVTQSPTHLIKTRGQQVTLRCSPKSGHDTVSWYQQALGQGPQFIFQYYEEEERQRGNFPDRFSGHQFPNYSSELNVNALLLGDSALYLCASSHTGQGSYEQYFGPGTRLTVT.

V usage is TRBV19 and J usage is TRBJ1-2; 8 bases fit TRBD1. This CDR3 spans 17 amino acids. Trimming at V came to 0 bases and at J to 2 bases, leaving 8 bases not matched to a gene. Germline V gives CDR1 LNHDA, CDR2 SQIVND (reference sequence). The CDR3 here is CASSIDLRTGGNYGYTF. CDR3 DNA sequence: TGTGCCAGTAGTATAGATCTGCGAACAGGGGGAAACTATGGCTACACCTTC. Using reference TRBV19 and TRBJ1-2 for the parts outside the CDR3, the full variable domain is DGGITQSPKYLFRKEGQNVTLSCEQNLNHDAMYWYRQDPGQGLRLIYYSQIVNDFQKGDIAEGYSVSREKKESFPLTVTSAQKNPTAFYLCASSIDLRTGGNYGYTFGSGTRLTVV.

The V call is TRBV5-1, the J call TRBJ2-1, with D possibly matching TRBD2 (6 bases). The CDR3 sequence is 15 residues long. V was trimmed by 0 bases and J by 8 bases, leaving 15 bases between them. The germline CDR1 and CDR2 sequences are SGHRS and YFSETQ. As DNA, the CDR3 is TGCGCCAGCAGCTTGGCCTTCGGGGGTAGGGATGAGCAGTTCTTC. Its protein is CASSLAFGGRDEQFF.

In this sample, this clone turned up a few times. The chain has TRBV18 and TRBJ1-1, with D hard to call. The CDR3 length is 13 residues. V lost 5 bases and J lost 7, with 14 bases in between. Germline values: CDR1 KGHSH, CDR2 LQKENI. The CDR3 bases are TGTGCCAGCTCATTAAGCGGGCAAAATGAAGCTTTCTTT. This translates into CASSLSGQNEAFF.

This clone appeared once. The chain couples TRBV2 to TRBJ2-7; D remains unclear. The CDR3 contains 12 residues. V lost 7 bases, J lost 5 bases, and 12 bases lay in between. The germline gives CDR1 SNHLY, CDR2 FYNNEI. In nucleotides, the CDR3 is TGTGCCAGCATTGGTTCAGTCGACGAGCAGTACTTC. Protein sequence: CASIGSVDEQYF.

This clone was seen once. The chain joins TRBV29-1 to TRBJ1-1, with TRBD1 as a possible D gene (6 bases). The CDR3 covers 16 residues. Germline CDR1 and CDR2: SQVTM and ANQGSEA. Trimming stripped 4 bases from V and 1 base from J, with 19 bases between. CDR3 in DNA: TGCAGCGTTGGTAGGAGAGGGGGACCCTCGAACACTGAAGCTTTCTTT. It specifies CSVGRRGGPSNTEAFF.

Details on this clone: Other DNA sequences in this sample translate to the same CDR3. This rearrangement joins TRBV9 to TRBJ2-2; the match to TRBD2 covers 11 bases. Per the germline V gene, CDR1 is SGDLS and CDR2 is YYNGEE. CDR3 size: 17 residues. The junction had 3 bases not matched to a gene; V was cut back by 0 bases and J by 2 bases. CDR3 sequence: CASSVGLAGGNTGELFF. CDR3 in DNA: TGTGCCAGCAGCGTAGGGCTAGCGGGGGGAAACACCGGGGAGCTGTTTTTT.

J is TRBJ2-2 and V is TRBV5-1; D is unclear. This CDR3 comprises 16 residues. V lost 0 bases and J lost 5, with 14 bases in between. CDR1 and CDR2 (germline): SGHRS, YFSETQ. The CDR3 sequence is CASSLGSFGATGELFF. The CDR3 DNA reads as TGCGCCAGCAGCTTGGGTTCATTCGGAGCAACCGGGGAGCTGTTTTTT.

This clone occurred a few times. At one boundary the junction diverges from the germline segment, which might be a read error. The gene calls are TRBV3-1 (or the pseudogene TRBV3-2) and TRBJ1-2; no reliable D call. Per the germline V gene, CDR1 is LGHDT and CDR2 is YNNKEL (reference sequence). This CDR3 has 12 amino acids. The CDR3 nucleotides read TGTGCCAGCAGCCAAGGAGGCTGGTGGAGTGTATTC. Amino acids: CASSQGGWWSVF.